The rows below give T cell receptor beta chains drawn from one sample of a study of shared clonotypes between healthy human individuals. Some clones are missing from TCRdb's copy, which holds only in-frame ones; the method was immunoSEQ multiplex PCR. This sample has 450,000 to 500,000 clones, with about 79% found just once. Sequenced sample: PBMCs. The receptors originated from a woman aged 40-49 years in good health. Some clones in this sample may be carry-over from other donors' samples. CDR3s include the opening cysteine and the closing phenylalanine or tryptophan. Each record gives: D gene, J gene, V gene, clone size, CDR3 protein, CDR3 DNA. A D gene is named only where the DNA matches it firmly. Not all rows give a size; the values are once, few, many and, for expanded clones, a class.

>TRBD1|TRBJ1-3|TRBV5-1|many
CASSSTGTGEGNTIYF
TGCGCCAGCAGCTCGACCGGGACAGGGGAAGGAAACACCATATATTTT
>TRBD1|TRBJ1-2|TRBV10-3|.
CAIQAGGSSYGYTF
TGTGCCATCCAAGCAGGGGGCTCAAGCTATGGCTACACCTTC
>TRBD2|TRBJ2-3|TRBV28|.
CASSRPTSGRADTQYF
TGTGCCAGCAGCCGTCCAACTAGCGGGAGGGCCGATACGCAGTATTTT
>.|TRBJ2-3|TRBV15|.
CATSRGQGDTQYF
TGTGCCACCAGCAGAGGCCAGGGGGATACGCAGTATTTT
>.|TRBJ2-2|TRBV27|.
CASCSPRLSTGELFF
TGTGCCAGCTGCTCTCCAAGGTTGAGCACCGGGGAGCTGTTTTTT
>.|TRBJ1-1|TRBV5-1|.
CASSLQVQNTEAFF
TGCGCCAGCAGCTTACAGGTGCAGAACACTGAAGCTTTCTTT
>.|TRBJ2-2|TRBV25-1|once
CASTGTNTGELFF
TGTGCCAGCACCGGGACTAACACCGGGGAGCTGTTTTTT
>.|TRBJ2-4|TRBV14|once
CASSRLQGADIQYF
TGTGCCAGCAGCCGCCTACAGGGCGCGGACATTCAGTACTTC
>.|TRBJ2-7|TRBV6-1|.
CASSEKGGGYYEQYF
TGTGCCAGCAGTGAAAAGGGGGGCGGTTACTACGAGCAGTACTTC
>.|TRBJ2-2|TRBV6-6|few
CASSYPARANTGELFF
TGTGCCAGCAGTTACCCGGCACGGGCGAACACCGGGGAGCTGTTTTTT
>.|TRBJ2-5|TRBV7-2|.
CASSLRGLRETQYF
TGTGCCAGCAGCCTCAGGGGTCTGCGGGAGACCCAGTACTTC
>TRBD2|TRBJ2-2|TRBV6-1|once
CASSGGGRGITGELFF
TGTGCCAGCAGTGGGGGCGGGAGAGGGATCACCGGGGAGCTGTTTTTT
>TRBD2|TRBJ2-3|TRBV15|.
CATSRELAPTGDTQYF
TGTGCCACCAGCAGGGAACTAGCGCCAACGGGGGATACGCAGTATTTT
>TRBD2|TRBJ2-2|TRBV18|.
CASSPLSSGSGTGELFF
TGTGCCAGCTCACCCCTCTCAAGCGGGAGTGGCACCGGGGAGCTGTTTTTT
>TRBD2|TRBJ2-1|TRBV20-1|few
CSARSSGRPFF
TGCAGTGCTAGATCTAGCGGGAGGCCGTTCTTC
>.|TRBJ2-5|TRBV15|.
CATSGGGTQETQYF
TGTGCCACCAGCGGAGGCGGCACCCAAGAGACCCAGTACTTC